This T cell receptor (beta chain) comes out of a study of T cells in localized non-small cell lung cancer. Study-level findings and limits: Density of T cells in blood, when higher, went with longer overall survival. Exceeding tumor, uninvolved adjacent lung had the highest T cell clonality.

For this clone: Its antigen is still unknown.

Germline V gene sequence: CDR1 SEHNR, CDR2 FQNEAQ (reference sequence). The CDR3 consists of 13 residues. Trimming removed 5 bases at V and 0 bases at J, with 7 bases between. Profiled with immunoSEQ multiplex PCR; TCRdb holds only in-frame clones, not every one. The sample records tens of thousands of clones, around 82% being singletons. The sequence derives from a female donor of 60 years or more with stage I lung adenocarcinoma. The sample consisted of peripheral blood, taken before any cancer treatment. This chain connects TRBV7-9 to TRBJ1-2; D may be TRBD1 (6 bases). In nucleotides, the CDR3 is TGTGCCAGCAGCCCAGGGGCTAACTATGGCTACACCTTC. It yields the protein CASSPGANYGYTF.